The clone carrying this T cell receptor beta chain has a handful of counts. The antigen remains unidentified. From germline, CDR1 is SEHNR and CDR2 FQNEAQ (reference sequence). The CDR3 is made up of 16 amino acids. Trimming took 5 bases from V and 0 from J, leaving 14 bases between them. These data come from a study of identical twins. All donors comprised healthy Caucasians. The cDNA had a unique molecular identifier and a template-switch universal primer site. TCRdb used MiXCR to reprocess the 5' RACE reads, holding one entry per CDR3 protein. The data hold hundreds of thousands of distinct CDR3 sequences, with 8% to 9% observed a single time. General study results and limits: Carriage of fewer insertions was seen in abundant cord blood beta clonotypes, whereas memory repertoires showed none.

The same specimen was also included in a second study, on yellow fever vaccine responses in identical twins.

The material sequenced was PBMCs. This TCR derives from a woman aged 18-29 years in good health. The V gene is TRBV7-9, the J gene TRBJ2-4; D remains unclear. The CDR3 sequence is CASSPKADLAKNIQYF. CDR3 DNA sequence: TGTGCCAGCAGCCCAAAGGCCGATTTAGCCAAAAACATTCAGTACTTC.